The 4 T cell receptor beta chains below were found in one sample sequenced in a study of blood T cell repertoires in COVID-19. Using immunoSEQ multiplex PCR, the repertoire was profiled, and TCRdb retains in-frame clones only, with some absent. The data hold about 280,000 clones, with about 80% observed a single time. The sample consisted of peripheral blood. These receptors were collected from a woman aged 45-60 years who had recovered from COVID-19.

This chain connects TRBV6-4 to TRBJ1-2; 8 bases fit TRBD1. The CDR3 length is 14 residues. The V and J ends lost 4 bases and 5 bases, in that order; junction bases with no gene match: 6. The germline CDR1 and CDR2 sequences are MRHNA and SNTAGT. The CDR3: CASSASGQGYGYTF. As DNA, the CDR3 is TGTGCCAGCAGTGCCTCAGGACAGGGATATGGCTACACCTTC.

This clone was counted once. The chain carries TRBV4-3 and TRBJ1-1; 7 bases fit TRBD1. This CDR3 comprises 16 residues. V lost 4 bases to trimming and J lost 0 bases; unmatched junction nucleotides: 8. From germline, CDR1 is LGHNA and CDR2 YSLEER. The CDR3 protein is CASSPATGSLNTEAFF. In nucleotides, the CDR3 is TGCGCCAGCAGCCCAGCGACAGGGAGCCTGAACACTGAAGCTTTCTTT.

The rearrangement uses TRBV28 and TRBJ2-3, with 9 bases that match TRBD2. The V gene's germline CDR1 is MDHEN and CDR2 SYDVKM. The trim removed 4 bases at V and 2 bases at J, leaving 7 bases unmatched. The CDR3 length is 16 residues. The CDR3 region has the DNA TGTGCCAGCAGTTCCCCGACTAGCGGATCCACAGATACGCAGTATTTT. The encoded protein is CASSSPTSGSTDTQYF.

The chain links TRBV18 to TRBJ2-2; 8 bases match TRBD1. Per the germline V gene, CDR1 is KGHSH and CDR2 is LQKENI. Germline trimming cut 5 bases from V and 4 bases from J; bases unmatched to any gene: 9. This CDR3 comprises 16 residues. CDR3 DNA: TGTGCCAGCTCATCCCAGGGGGCGCCGGGCACCGGGGAGCTGTTTTTT. As protein: CASSSQGAPGTGELFF. Variable domain in full (rest from reference TRBV18 and TRBJ2-2): NAGVMQNPRHLVRRRGQEARLRCSPMKGHSHVYWYRQLPEEGLKFMVYLQKENIIDESGMPKERFSAEFPKEGPSILRIQQVVRGDSAAYFCASSSQGAPGTGELFFGEGSRLTVL.